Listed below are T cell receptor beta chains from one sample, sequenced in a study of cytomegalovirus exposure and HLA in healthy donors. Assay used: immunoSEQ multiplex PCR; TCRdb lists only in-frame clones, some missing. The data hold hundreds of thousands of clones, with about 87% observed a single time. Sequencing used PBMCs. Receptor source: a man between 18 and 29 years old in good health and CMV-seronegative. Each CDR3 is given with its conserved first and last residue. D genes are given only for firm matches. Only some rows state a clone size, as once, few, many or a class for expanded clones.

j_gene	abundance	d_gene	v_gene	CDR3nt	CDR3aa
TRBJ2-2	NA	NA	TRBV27	TGTGCCAGCAGTTCGATACTGAACACCGGGGAGCTGTTTTTT	CASSSILNTGELFF
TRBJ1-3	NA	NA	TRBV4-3	TGCGCCAGCAGCCCCGGCGGGGGCCTTGGAAACACCATATATTTT	CASSPGGGLGNTIYF
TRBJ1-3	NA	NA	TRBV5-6	TGTGCCAGCAGCTTCTGGTCGAGCTCTGGAAACACCATATATTTT	CASSFWSSSGNTIYF
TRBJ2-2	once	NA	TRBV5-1	TGCGCCAGCAGCTTCACGGGGGAGCACACCGGGGAGCTGTTTTTT	CASSFTGEHTGELFF
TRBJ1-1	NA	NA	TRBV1	TGCACCAGCAGCCAAGGCTCACCAGGCAGAGGGGGTCTTAGGGCTTTCTTT	CTSSQGSPGRGGLRAFF
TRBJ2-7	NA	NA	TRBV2	TGTGCCAGCAGTGTGCGGGGGCTCGAGCAGTACTTC	CASSVRGLEQYF
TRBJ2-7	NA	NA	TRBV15	TGTGCCACCAGCAGAGATAGGAGCTCCTACGAGCAGTACTTC	CATSRDRSSYEQYF
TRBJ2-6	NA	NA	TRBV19	TGTGCCAGTAACCCGACAGGTCGGTCTGGGGCCAACGTCCTGACTTTC	CASNPTGRSGANVLTF
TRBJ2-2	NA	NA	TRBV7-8	TGTGCCAGCAGCTTACAGGTGGTGGGCACCGGGGAGCTGTTTTTT	CASSLQVVGTGELFF
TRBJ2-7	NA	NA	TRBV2	TGTGCCAGCGGGAGGGGGTCCTACGAGCAGTACTTC	CASGRGSYEQYF
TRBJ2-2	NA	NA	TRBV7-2	TGTGCCAGCAGCCTGGCGGGACTCAACACCGGGGAGCTGTTTTTT	CASSLAGLNTGELFF
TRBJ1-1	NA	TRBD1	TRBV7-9	TGTGCCAGCAGCCTTAAAATGCAGGGGGCGACTGAAGCTTTCTTT	CASSLKMQGATEAFF
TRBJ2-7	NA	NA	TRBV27	TGTGCCAGCAGTTTAGGGGGAGGATTAAGCGAGCAGTACTTC	CASSLGGGLSEQYF
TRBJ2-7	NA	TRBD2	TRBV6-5	TGTGCCAGCAGTTACTCCCTCGGGACTAGCCGCTACGAGCAGTACTTC	CASSYSLGTSRYEQYF
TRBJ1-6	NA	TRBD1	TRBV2	TGTGCCAGCAATTCCGGGACAGGGTTTTCACCCCTCCACTTT	CASNSGTGFSPLHF
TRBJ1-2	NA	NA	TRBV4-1	TGCGCCAGCAGCCAAGAAGGCAGGCACTATGGCTACACCTTC	CASSQEGRHYGYTF
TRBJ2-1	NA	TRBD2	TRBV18	TGTGCCAGCTCACCCCTTACTAGCGGGAGAACGGACGAGCAGTTCTTC	CASSPLTSGRTDEQFF
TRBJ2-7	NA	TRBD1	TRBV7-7	TGTGCTAGCAGCTCAGGACAGGGGAACGAGCAGTACTTC	CASSSGQGNEQYF
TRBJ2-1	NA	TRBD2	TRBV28	TGTGCCAGCAGTTTATACGAGCGGGGCAGTGAGCAGTTCTTC	CASSLYERGSEQFF
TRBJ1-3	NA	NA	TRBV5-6	TGTGCCAGCAGCTTGGCTTGGGGCTTCGGGAACACCATATATTTT	CASSLAWGFGNTIYF
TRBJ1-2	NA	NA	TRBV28	TGTGCCAGCAGTTCCGCGGGTATCTTGGACTATGGCTACACCTTC	CASSSAGILDYGYTF
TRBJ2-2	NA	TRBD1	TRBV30	TGTGCCTGTTCCGACAGGGGTGCGAACACCGGGGAGCTGTTTTTT	CACSDRGANTGELFF